This T cell receptor beta chain was sequenced during a study of cytomegalovirus exposure and HLA in healthy donors. V trimming: 3 bases; J trimming: 6 bases; junction bases outside the gene matches: 11. The V gene's germline CDR1 is MNHEY and CDR2 SMNVEV (reference sequence). This CDR3 region has 17 residues. The PCR was carried out with 60 Vbeta primers and 13 Jbeta primers. Here immunoSEQ multiplex PCR was the method, and the copy in TCRdb shows in-frame clones only, minus some. Of roughly 110,000 clones in the sample, roughly two thirds were seen once. The chain couples TRBV27 to TRBJ2-1, with TRBD1 matching 10 bases. This TCR was sampled from a female donor in good health and CMV-seronegative. The sequenced material came from PBMCs. The CDR3 coding sequence is TGTGCCAGCAGTTTCCTTGGCCCCGGACAGGGGGTCAATGAGCAGTTCTTC. This sequence encodes CASSFLGPGQGVNEQFF.